These T cell receptor beta chains were read from a single sample in a study of PD-1 blockade in classical Hodgkin lymphoma. The table came from immunoSEQ multiplex PCR; TCRdb's copy has only in-frame clones and leaves some out. The sample contains approximately 26,000 clones, roughly three quarters of which appear only once. Source: peripheral blood mononuclear cells (PBMCs), taken before the second cycle of nivolumab. These receptors were collected from a human donor with classical Hodgkin lymphoma. Both conserved end residues are part of each CDR3. Each record gives: J gene, clone size, V gene, D gene, CDR3 protein, CDR3 DNA. The D gene is left open where the match is weak. Where a row states a size, it is once, few, many or the class of an expanded clone; other rows omit it.

j_call: TRBJ2-1
clone_size: NA
v_call: TRBV27
d_call: TRBD2
cdr3_aa: CASKTSGFTNEQFF
cdr3_nt: TGTGCCAGCAAGACTAGCGGGTTTACGAATGAGCAGTTCTTC

j_call: TRBJ1-2
clone_size: once
v_call: TRBV9
d_call: NA
cdr3_aa: CASSVEGRINYGYTF
cdr3_nt: TGTGCCAGCAGCGTAGAGGGACGGATTAACTATGGCTACACCTTC

j_call: TRBJ2-5
clone_size: NA
v_call: TRBV5-4
d_call: TRBD1
cdr3_aa: CASSRTGGETQYF
cdr3_nt: TGTGCCAGCAGCAGGACAGGGGGGGAGACCCAGTACTTC

j_call: TRBJ1-1
clone_size: NA
v_call: TRBV29-1
d_call: TRBD1
cdr3_aa: CSVRQGTEAFF
cdr3_nt: TGCAGCGTTCGACAGGGGACTGAAGCTTTCTTT

j_call: TRBJ2-1
clone_size: NA
v_call: TRBV6-5
d_call: NA
cdr3_aa: CASPTSNEQFF
cdr3_nt: TGTGCCAGCCCCACTAGCAATGAGCAGTTCTTC

j_call: TRBJ2-5
clone_size: NA
v_call: TRBV11-2
d_call: NA
cdr3_aa: CASSLWLEGTQYF
cdr3_nt: TGTGCCAGCAGCTTATGGCTGGAGGGGACCCAGTACTTC

j_call: TRBJ2-2
clone_size: once
v_call: TRBV7-3
d_call: TRBD2
cdr3_aa: CASSPAGGAAGELFF
cdr3_nt: TGTGCCAGCAGCCCTGCGGGGGGTGCTGCCGGGGAGCTGTTTTTT

j_call: TRBJ1-6
clone_size: NA
v_call: TRBV5-5
d_call: TRBD1
cdr3_aa: CASSLQGVYNSPLHF
cdr3_nt: TGTGCCAGCAGCTTACAGGGGGTGTATAATTCACCCCTCCACTTT

j_call: TRBJ1-1
clone_size: NA
v_call: TRBV25-1
d_call: NA
cdr3_aa: CASSPVSVMNTEAFF
cdr3_nt: TGTGCCAGCAGCCCCGTTAGCGTTATGAACACTGAAGCTTTCTTT

j_call: TRBJ1-1
clone_size: NA
v_call: TRBV28
d_call: TRBD1
cdr3_aa: CASSRNRGRFGTEAFF
cdr3_nt: TGTGCCAGCAGTCGTAACAGGGGGCGCTTTGGCACTGAAGCTTTCTTT

j_call: TRBJ2-5
clone_size: NA
v_call: TRBV6-6
d_call: TRBD1
cdr3_aa: CASRKDREETQYF
cdr3_nt: TGTGCCAGCAGAAAGGACAGGGAAGAGACCCAGTACTTC

j_call: TRBJ1-1
clone_size: few
v_call: TRBV7-9
d_call: NA
cdr3_aa: CASSSEWVTEAFF
cdr3_nt: TGTGCCAGCAGTTCCGAGTGGGTTACTGAAGCTTTCTTT

j_call: TRBJ2-7
clone_size: few
v_call: TRBV7-3
d_call: TRBD2
cdr3_aa: CASSSTSGGPYEQYF
cdr3_nt: TGTGCCAGCAGCTCGACTAGCGGGGGCCCATACGAGCAGTACTTC

j_call: TRBJ2-2
clone_size: once
v_call: TRBV28
d_call: NA
cdr3_aa: CASSPMGRAGIIGANTGELFF
cdr3_nt: TGTGCCAGCAGTCCTATGGGCCGGGCGGGGATAATTGGCGCGAACACCGGGGAGCTGTTTTTT

j_call: TRBJ2-5
clone_size: NA
v_call: TRBV29-1
d_call: NA
cdr3_aa: CSVVEPLRAQETQYF
cdr3_nt: TGCAGCGTTGTAGAACCGTTGAGGGCCCAAGAGACCCAGTACTTC

j_call: TRBJ2-2
clone_size: NA
v_call: TRBV7-3
d_call: NA
cdr3_aa: CASSTLGDTGELFF
cdr3_nt: TGTGCCAGCAGCACCCTCGGGGACACCGGGGAGCTGTTTTTT

j_call: TRBJ1-6
clone_size: NA
v_call: TRBV4-1
d_call: NA
cdr3_aa: CASSQADNWSSPLHF
cdr3_nt: TGCGCCAGCAGCCAAGCAGACAATTGGAGTTCACCCCTCCACTTT

j_call: TRBJ1-5
clone_size: NA
v_call: TRBV10-3
d_call: TRBD1
cdr3_aa: CAVSGTGGNQPQHF
cdr3_nt: TGTGCCGTCTCCGGGACAGGGGGCAATCAGCCCCAGCATTTT

j_call: TRBJ2-1
clone_size: few
v_call: TRBV19
d_call: NA
cdr3_aa: CASSILTGEQFF
cdr3_nt: TGTGCCAGTAGTATCTTGACGGGTGAGCAGTTCTTC

j_call: TRBJ2-1
clone_size: NA
v_call: TRBV4-3
d_call: NA
cdr3_aa: CASSQDRATPSQQFF
cdr3_nt: TGCGCCAGCAGCCAAGATCGGGCGACGCCTAGTCAGCAGTTCTTC

j_call: TRBJ2-7
clone_size: once
v_call: TRBV19
d_call: NA
cdr3_aa: CASSMLAAEQYF
cdr3_nt: TGTGCCAGTAGTATGCTAGCCGCCGAGCAGTACTTC

j_call: TRBJ1-1
clone_size: NA
v_call: TRBV27
d_call: NA
cdr3_aa: CASSTIRQAEAFF
cdr3_nt: TGTGCCAGCAGTACAATTAGACAGGCTGAAGCTTTCTTT

j_call: TRBJ2-2
clone_size: NA
v_call: TRBV19
d_call: NA
cdr3_aa: CASSLLGTGELFF
cdr3_nt: TGTGCCAGTAGCCTTTTGGGAACCGGGGAGCTGTTTTTT

j_call: TRBJ2-5
clone_size: NA
v_call: TRBV5-6
d_call: TRBD1
cdr3_aa: CASSSRGRETQYF
cdr3_nt: TGTGCCAGCAGCTCCAGGGGGCGGGAGACCCAGTACTTC

j_call: TRBJ1-2
clone_size: NA
v_call: TRBV10-2
d_call: NA
cdr3_aa: CASSELEGYGYTF
cdr3_nt: TGCGCCAGCAGTGAGCTGGAGGGTTATGGCTACACCTTC

j_call: TRBJ1-4
clone_size: few
v_call: TRBV6-6
d_call: TRBD1
cdr3_aa: CASSITGGNEKLFF
cdr3_nt: TGTGCCAGCAGCATAACAGGGGGTAATGAAAAACTGTTTTTT

j_call: TRBJ2-1
clone_size: NA
v_call: TRBV5-1
d_call: NA
cdr3_aa: CASSFLSGTSGEEQFF
cdr3_nt: TGCGCCAGCAGCTTTCTTTCCGGGACTTCAGGCGAGGAGCAGTTCTTC

j_call: TRBJ1-1
clone_size: NA
v_call: TRBV7-2
d_call: NA
cdr3_aa: CASSLWTDANTEAFF
cdr3_nt: TGTGCCAGCAGCCTGTGGACAGATGCGAACACTGAAGCTTTCTTT

j_call: TRBJ1-2
clone_size: NA
v_call: TRBV5-4
d_call: NA
cdr3_aa: CASSLAGDGYTF
cdr3_nt: TGTGCCAGCAGCTTGGCGGGAGATGGCTACACCTTC